This is a list of T cell receptor beta chains from one sample in a study of blood T cell repertoires in COVID-19. Only in-frame clones appear in the TCRdb table, and some are missing; sequencing was by immunoSEQ multiplex PCR. This sample carries around 210,000 clones, 70% to 90% of them seen once, and the ten largest clones take roughly 1.5%. The sequencing sample was made of peripheral blood. The receptors come from a man younger than 35 with active or convalescent COVID-19. CDR3s leave out the opening cysteine and the closing phenylalanine or tryptophan. Each record gives: J gene, V gene, clone size, CDR3 protein. The size of a clone is reported for some rows only, either as once, few or many, or as a class for expanded clones.

TRBJ1-1,TRBV2,NA,ASRTGTGVRAF
TRBJ1-1,TRBV6-5,NA,ASSYSRTGNTEAF
TRBJ2-1,TRBV7-6,NA,ASSYGTSGRRAYNEQF
TRBJ2-3,TRBV7-2,few,ASSLVAGYPLISTDTQY
TRBJ1-5,TRBV28,NA,ASLGWDRGGYQPQH
TRBJ2-7,TRBV27,NA,ASKTSGSGVGGEQY
TRBJ2-7,TRBV7-8,few,ASSPAQGFFYEQY
TRBJ1-1,TRBV7-8,NA,ASSRDRGRTEAF
TRBJ2-3,TRBV20-1,NA,SASGGGTDTQY
TRBJ1-1,TRBV7-2,NA,ASSWVATGGMNTEAF
TRBJ1-2,TRBV7-9,NA,ASVGPGGEDGYT
TRBJ2-7,TRBV3-1/TRBV3-2,NA,ASSQGGGLAGSYEQY
TRBJ1-6,TRBV19,NA,ASQTGGNSPLH
TRBJ2-7,TRBV18,NA,ASSPSHRSSYEQY
TRBJ1-2,TRBV7-2,NA,ASSLYRANYGYT
TRBJ1-1,TRBV5-4,NA,ASSLAGRGQEAF
TRBJ1-3,TRBV7-2,NA,ASSPRGLSSGNTIY